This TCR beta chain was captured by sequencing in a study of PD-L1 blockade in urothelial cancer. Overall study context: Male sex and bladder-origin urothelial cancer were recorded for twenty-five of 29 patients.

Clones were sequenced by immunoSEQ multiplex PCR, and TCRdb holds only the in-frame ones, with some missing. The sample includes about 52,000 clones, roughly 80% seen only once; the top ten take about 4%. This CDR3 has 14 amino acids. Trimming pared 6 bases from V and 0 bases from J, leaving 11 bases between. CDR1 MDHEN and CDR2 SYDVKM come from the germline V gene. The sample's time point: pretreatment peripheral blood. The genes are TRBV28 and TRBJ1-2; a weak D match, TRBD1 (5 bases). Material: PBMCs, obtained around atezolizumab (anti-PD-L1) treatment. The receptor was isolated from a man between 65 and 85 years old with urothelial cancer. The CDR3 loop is CASRTTTANYGYTF. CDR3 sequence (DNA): TGTGCCAGCAGAACTACGACAGCTAACTATGGCTACACCTTC.